A single sample is the source of the 3 T cell receptor beta chains below, sequenced in a study of T-cell memory formation after mild COVID-19. TCRdb passed the 5' RACE reads through MiXCR, listing each CDR3 protein once. The repertoire holds 120,000 to 150,000 distinct CDR3 sequences, approximately 6% seen once, with just over 2% in the top ten. The sample comprised PBMCs or a T cell subset sorted from them (not recorded which). The receptors were gathered from an adult woman who had mild COVID-19 (a few samples of this study predate the infection). Cell type and time point are not known.

The V and J genes are TRBV15 and TRBJ2-7; a possible D gene is TRBD1 (5 bases). Per the germline V gene, CDR1 is LNHNV and CDR2 is YYDKDF (reference sequence). Trimming stripped 5 bases from V and 1 base from J, with 12 bases between. The CDR3 sequence is 14 residues long. The DNA for the CDR3 is TGTGCCACCAGCCGGATGGGGCAGTCCTACGAGCAGTACTTC. It codes for CATSRMGQSYEQYF. The variable domain in full, completed from reference TRBV15 and TRBJ2-7, reads DAMVIQNPRYQVTQFGKPVTLSCSQTLNHNVMYWYQQKSSQAPKLLFHYYDKDFNNEADTPDNFQSRRPNTSFCFLDIRSPGLGDTAMYLCATSRMGQSYEQYFGPGTRLTVT.

The V call is TRBV2, the J call TRBJ1-1; 9 bases fit TRBD1. The CDR3 contains 14 residues. Looked up from germline, CDR1 is SNHLY and CDR2 is FYNNEI. The J segment lost 2 bases and the V segment lost 8 bases, leaving 6 bases of the junction unmatched. The DNA for the CDR3 is TGTGCCAGCGAACAGGGGGCCCTTAACACTGAAGCTTTCTTT. Its protein is CASEQGALNTEAFF.

V gene TRBV27 combines with J gene TRBJ1-2, with D possibly matching TRBD1 (5 bases). V lost 2 bases and J lost 4, with 11 bases in between. Germline V gene sequence: CDR1 MNHEY, CDR2 SMNVEV (reference sequence). The CDR3 length is 14 residues. The CDR3, as DNA: TGTGCCAGCAGTTTAGCAGGGAGAGGCTATGGCTACACCTTC. This gives the protein CASSLAGRGYGYTF.